This entry lists 15 T cell receptor beta chains sequenced from one sample in a study of control samples from healthy donors and cancer patients (dated by TCRdb to the early 2020s). Library method: the immunoSEQ multiplex PCR assay. Imported from immuneACCESS, the table was reduced by TCRdb to in-frame sequences with V and J called. These copies leave out some clones; in studies compared against another copy, an unresolved V gene accounts for under half, and the cause of the remainder is not known. The sample includes tens of thousands of clones, with 70% to 90% observed a single time. The leading ten clones occupy 7.6% of the sample. The sample taken for sequencing was blood. The receptors derive from an older woman in good health.

The rearrangement uses TRBV6-4 and TRBJ2-3; a possible D gene is TRBD1 (6 bases). Trimming cost V 5 bases and J 0 bases, with 6 bases left between them. Germline CDR1 is MRHNA and CDR2 is SNTAGT. This CDR3 is built from 13 residues. In DNA, the CDR3 is TGTGCCAGCAGTCAGGGGAGCACAGATACGCAGTATTTT. Its protein is CASSQGSTDTQYF.

The rearrangement links TRBV19 to TRBJ2-7; D might be TRBD1 or TRBD2, each matching 5 bases. The germline CDR1 and CDR2 sequences are LNHDA and SQIVND (reference sequence). V was trimmed by 5 bases and J by 3 bases, leaving 14 bases between them. CDR3 length: 14 residues. CDR3 region: CASSSGRTIYEQYF. In nucleotides, the CDR3 is TGTGCCAGTAGTTCGGGACGGACGATCTACGAGCAGTACTTC.

This clone has only a few counts. The chain couples TRBV27 to TRBJ1-6, with 10 nucleotides matching TRBD1. Germline loops: CDR1 MNHEY, CDR2 SMNVEV (reference sequence). The CDR3 length is 16 residues. V shed 5 bases and J 11 bases; nucleotides not matched to a gene: 12. DNA for the CDR3: TGTGCCAGCAGTCTCCCCGGGACAGGGGCTTTGGCACCCCTCCACTTT. Protein: CASSLPGTGALAPLHF.

The rearrangement links TRBV6-5 to TRBJ2-5; the D is unclear. CDR1 is MNHEY and CDR2 is SVGAGI in the germline V gene. This CDR3 has 14 amino acids. V lost 2 bases and J lost 5, with 12 bases in between. The CDR3 protein is CASSYAPFQETQYF. In DNA, the CDR3 is TGTGCCAGCAGTTACGCCCCTTTCCAGGAGACCCAGTACTTC.

This sequence joins TRBV18 and TRBJ1-1; D ambiguous. This CDR3 is 17 amino acids long. CDR1 and CDR2 from the germline V gene are KGHSH and LQKENI. V was shortened by 2 bases and J by 0 bases, with 16 bases between the two germline ends. CDR3 in amino acids: CASSPITASDMNTEAFF. The CDR3 coding sequence is TGTGCCAGCTCACCAATTACAGCTTCAGATATGAACACTGAAGCTTTCTTT.

The CDR3 coding sequence is TGTGCCAGCAGCTTAGCCGTGACAGGGAACACCGGGGAGCTGTTTTTT. Its protein is CASSLAVTGNTGELFF. The chain recombines TRBV7-9 with TRBJ2-2; perhaps TRBD1 as D (6 bases). The V gene lost 0 bases and the J gene lost 1 base, with 9 bases spanning the gap. There are 16 residues in the CDR3. Per the germline V gene, CDR1 is SEHNR and CDR2 is FQNEAQ (reference sequence).

A single count supports this clone. CDR3 DNA sequence: TGCAGCGTCTCCGTCAGATCTAGCAATCAGCCCCAGCATTTT. It encodes CSVSVRSSNQPQHF. V usage is TRBV29-1 and J usage is TRBJ1-5; D remains ambiguous. Germline-derived CDR1 and CDR2 are SQVTM and ANQGSEA. Trimming left V 6 bases short and J 0 bases short, with 12 bases between. The CDR3 consists of 14 residues.

The chain couples TRBV2 to TRBJ1-2, with TRBD1 matching 7 bases. This CDR3 contains 13 residues. V was pared by 6 bases and J by 7 bases, with 8 bases of the junction left unmatched. Germline V lookup: CDR1 SNHLY, CDR2 FYNNEI. The CDR3 region is CASSGTGDFGYTF. The CDR3 region has the DNA TGTGCCAGCAGCGGAACAGGGGATTTTGGCTACACCTTC.

The chain couples TRBV5-3 to TRBJ2-2, with 8 nucleotides matching TRBD2. TRBV5-3 is an ORF; its function is uncertain. Trimming removed 3 bases from V and 7 bases from J; junction bases left unmatched: 23. The CDR3 consists of 20 residues. The CDR3 is CARSCGDSGGDHLSNGELFF. In DNA form, the CDR3 reads TGTGCCAGAAGCTGTGGGGATTCGGGAGGGGACCACCTCTCGAACGGGGAGCTGTTTTTT.

This clone was counted between two and nine times. The chain carries TRBV5-1 and TRBJ2-3; D unclear. CDR1 SGHRS and CDR2 YFSETQ come from the germline V gene. Trimming removed 7 bases from V and 6 bases from J, with 18 bases in between. The CDR3 totals 14 residues. CDR3 protein: CASCSLTAADTQYF. As DNA, the CDR3 is TGCGCCAGCTGTTCACTCACTGCAGCTGATACGCAGTATTTT.

The rearrangement uses TRBV2 and TRBJ2-2; D tentatively fits TRBD1 or TRBD2 (5 bases each). Trimming removed 3 bases from V and 0 bases from J, with 14 bases in between. The germline CDR1 and CDR2 sequences are SNHLY and FYNNEI. The CDR3 is made up of 17 amino acids. The CDR3 reads CASSEPLGDPNTGELFF. Here the CDR3 DNA reads TGTGCCAGCAGTGAGCCCTTGGGGGACCCGAACACCGGGGAGCTGTTTTTT.

The chain employs TRBV3-1 (or the pseudogene TRBV3-2) and TRBJ2-7; 9 positions match TRBD2. This CDR3 contains 14 residues. Trimming took 5 bases from V and 4 from J; bases not matched to a gene: 6. Germline V gene data show CDR1 as LGHDT and CDR2 as YNNKEL (reference sequence). The CDR3 DNA sequence: TGTGCCAGCAGCGTCGGACTAGCGCAATACGAGCAGTACTTC. Residues: CASSVGLAQYEQYF.

This chain links TRBV30 with TRBJ2-1; 9 positions agree with TRBD1. The CDR3 covers 13 residues. The germline CDR1 and CDR2 sequences are GTSNPN and SVGIG (reference sequence). Trimming removed 3 bases from V and 6 bases from J; junction bases left unmatched: 3. The CDR3 sequence is CAWREDRGNEQFF. The CDR3 DNA is TGTGCCTGGAGGGAGGACAGGGGCAATGAGCAGTTCTTC.

This clone was recorded once. The V call is TRBV19, the J call TRBJ2-4, with TRBD1 matching over 7 bases. V shed 8 bases and J 0 bases; nucleotides not matched to a gene: 4. The CDR3 covers 14 residues. Germline V lookup: CDR1 LNHDA, CDR2 SQIVND (reference sequence). CDR3 DNA: TGTGCCAGTCGACAGGGAATAGCCAAAAACATTCAGTACTTC. Protein product: CASRQGIAKNIQYF.

The rearrangement joins TRBV5-8 to TRBJ1-1, with D possibly TRBD1 on 5 matching bases. Germline loops: CDR1 SGHTS, CDR2 YDEGEE. This CDR3 has 12 residues. V dropped 4 bases and J dropped 7 bases, with 11 bases sitting between them. This chain's CDR3 is CASSPGFDEAFF. In DNA form, the CDR3 reads TGTGCCAGCAGCCCAGGGTTTGATGAAGCTTTCTTT.